These 5 T cell receptor beta chains came from one sample sequenced in a study of cytomegalovirus exposure and HLA in healthy donors. In the PCR, 60 Vbeta and 13 Jbeta primers were used. TCRdb keeps only in-frame clones here, not all; method: immunoSEQ multiplex PCR. The data show nearly 65,000 clones, with almost 75% seen just once and 5.4% held by the top ten. The sequencing input was PBMCs. The receptors shown here come from a man over 45 in good health and CMV-seronegative.

This rearrangement joins TRBV5-6 to TRBJ1-5; no clear D gene. CDR3 length: 14 amino acids. Looked up from germline, CDR1 is SGHDT and CDR2 is YYEEEE. Between the trimmed V and J ends, which lost 3 bases and 7 bases, there was a span of 14 bases. CDR3 sequence (DNA): TGTGCCAGCAGCTCCGCCTACGGCGGGCAGCCCCAGCATTTT. Translating it yields CASSSAYGGQPQHF. Together with reference TRBV5-6 and TRBJ1-5, the CDR3 gives the full variable domain: DAGVTQSPTHLIKTRGQQVTLRCSPKSGHDTVSWYQQALGQGPQFIFQYYEEEERQRGNFPDRFSGHQFPNYSSELNVNALLLGDSALYLCASSSAYGGQPQHFGDGTRLSIL.

The chain uses TRBV9 and TRBJ2-7; possible D gene TRBD2, 6 bases. The CDR3 runs to 14 residues. Per the germline V gene, CDR1 is SGDLS and CDR2 is YYNGEE. V was shortened by 0 bases and J by 5 bases, with 12 bases between the two germline ends. The CDR3: CASSVAGGRDEQYF. In nucleotides, the CDR3 is TGTGCCAGCAGCGTAGCCGGGGGTCGAGACGAGCAGTACTTC.

This clone was found a few times. The rearrangement joins TRBV2 to TRBJ2-7, with D tentatively TRBD1 (5 bases). The CDR3 contains 13 residues. V was cut by 6 bases and J by 6 bases, with 15 bases left in between. The germline V gene encodes CDR1 SNHLY and CDR2 FYNNEI. CDR3 in amino acids: CASSVTVGSEQYF. Here the CDR3 DNA reads TGTGCCAGCAGCGTGACAGTTGGCTCCGAGCAGTACTTC.

A few counts support this clone. This sample also contains other DNA sequences that code for the same CDR3. V is TRBV27 and J is TRBJ1-2; 7 positions agree with TRBD1. In germline, CDR1 is MNHEY, CDR2 SMNVEV (reference sequence). CDR3 length equals 13 residues. J was trimmed by 6 bases and V by 3 bases; bases with no gene match: 4. For the CDR3, the DNA is TGTGCCAGCAGTTTCCTCGGACAGGATGGCTACACCTTC. Residues: CASSFLGQDGYTF.

The rearrangement links TRBV5-1 to TRBJ1-1, with D unclear. V was clipped by 4 bases and J by 0 bases, with 7 bases between them. This CDR3 region has 13 residues. The germline V gene encodes CDR1 SGHRS and CDR2 YFSETQ. This CDR3 is CASSPRMNTEAFF. The CDR3 coding sequence is TGCGCCAGCAGCCCGCGTATGAACACTGAAGCTTTCTTT. The variable domain in full, completed from reference TRBV5-1 and TRBJ1-1, reads KAGVTQTPRYLIKTRGQQVTLSCSPISGHRSVSWYQQTPGQGLQFLFEYFSETQRNKGNFPGRFSGRQFSNSRSEMNVSTLELGDSALYLCASSPRMNTEAFFGQGTRLTVV.